The text below deals with one T cell receptor beta chain. No antigen is known for it. UMIs were included in TCR beta cDNA generated by 5'RACE template switching. TCRdb re-called the 5' RACE reads; one entry per CDR3 protein, DNA not given. The ten most abundant clones cover around 5.3% of a sample with 300,000 to 450,000 distinct CDR3 sequences. This specimen belongs to a study of T cells expressing NK-cell markers. Study results and caveats: About 6 donors had dominant NKG2C+ clonotypes that comprised about 1.0-8% of their CD8+ T cells.

The TCR comes from a man aged 18 to 69 in good health. The specimen was blood T cells: a sorted CD56 or NKG2C T cell subset, CD4+ or CD8+ T cells, or bulk PBMC T cells (not recorded which).

The chain's CDR3 is CASGANTGELFF. V gene TRBV12-3 or TRBV12-4 combines with J gene TRBJ2-2. The CDR3 is 12 amino acids.